Described below is a single T cell receptor (beta chain) sequence and its context. The source of the sample is a study of somatic mutations in cytotoxic T cells in rheumatoid arthritis. The method was immunoSEQ multiplex PCR; TCRdb's version includes in-frame clones alone and lacks a portion of them. The profile shows 35,000 to 40,000 clones, less than 85% of them singletons. Once isolated by positive magnetic bead selection, the CD4+ and CD8+ cells had their purity checked by flow cytometry. Sequenced input: CD8+ T cells sorted from blood. The clonotype comes from a man in his forties in good health.

CDR3 amino acids: CASSSTVSYEQYF. In DNA, the CDR3 is TGTGCCAGCAGCTCGACAGTCTCCTACGAGCAGTACTTC. The chain recombines TRBV7-9 with TRBJ2-7; possible D gene TRBD1, 5 bases. Per the germline V gene, CDR1 is SEHNR and CDR2 is FQNEAQ (reference sequence). The V gene lost 4 bases and the J gene lost 0 bases, with 7 bases spanning the gap. This CDR3 has 13 amino acids.